This entry is about one TCR beta chain. V shed 3 bases, J shed 3 bases, and the junction held 6 bases outside the gene matches. In germline, CDR1 is SNHLY, CDR2 FYNNEI. This CDR3 has 15 amino acids. This specimen comes from a study of blood T cell repertoires in COVID-19. Using immunoSEQ multiplex PCR, the repertoire was profiled, and TCRdb retains in-frame clones only, with some absent. The sample lists a few hundred thousand clones; around 84% were seen once. Source material: peripheral blood. The clonotype comes from a man in his sixties with acute or convalescent COVID-19. The V call is TRBV2, the J call TRBJ1-2; 8 bases map to TRBD1. DNA of the CDR3: TGTGCCAGCAGTGACCGACAGGGGAGGGACTATGGCTACACCTTC. Its protein is CASSDRQGRDYGYTF.